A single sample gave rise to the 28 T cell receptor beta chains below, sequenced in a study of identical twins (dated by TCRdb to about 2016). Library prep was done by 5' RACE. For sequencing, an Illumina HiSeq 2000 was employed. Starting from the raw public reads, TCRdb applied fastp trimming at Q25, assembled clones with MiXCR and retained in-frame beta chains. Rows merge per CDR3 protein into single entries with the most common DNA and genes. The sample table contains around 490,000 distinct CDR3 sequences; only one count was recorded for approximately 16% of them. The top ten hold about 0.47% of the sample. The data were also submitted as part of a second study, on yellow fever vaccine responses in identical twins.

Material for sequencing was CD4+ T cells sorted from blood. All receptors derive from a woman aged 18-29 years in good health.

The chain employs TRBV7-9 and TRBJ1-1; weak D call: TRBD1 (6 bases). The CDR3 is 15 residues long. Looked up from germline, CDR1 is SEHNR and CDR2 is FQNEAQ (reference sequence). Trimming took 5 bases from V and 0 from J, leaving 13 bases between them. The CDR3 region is CASSPQGGMNTEAFF. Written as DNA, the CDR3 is TGTGCCAGCAGCCCACAGGGAGGTATGAACACTGAAGCTTTCTTT. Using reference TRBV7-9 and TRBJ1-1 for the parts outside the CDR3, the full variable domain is DTGVSQNPRHKITKRGQNVTFRCDPISEHNRLYWYRQTLGQGPEFLTYFQNEAQLEKSRLLSDRFSAERPKGSFSTLEIQRTEQGDSAMYLCASSPQGGMNTEAFFGQGTRLTVV.

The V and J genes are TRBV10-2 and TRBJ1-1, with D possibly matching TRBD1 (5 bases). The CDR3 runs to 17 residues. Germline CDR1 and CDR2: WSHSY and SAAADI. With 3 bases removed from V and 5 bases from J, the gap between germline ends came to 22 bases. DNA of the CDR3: TGCGCCAGCAGTGATGTGGTTGGGGGTCAGGGTAAGACTGAAGCTTTCTTT. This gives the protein CASSDVVGGQGKTEAFF.

The CDR3 here is CASSPGTGINIQYF. In nucleotides, the CDR3 is TGTGCCAGCAGCCCCGGGACAGGGATCAACATTCAGTACTTC. The rearrangement joins TRBV3-1 to TRBJ2-4; 9 positions match TRBD1. Germline loops: CDR1 LGHDT, CDR2 YNNKEL (reference sequence). J gave up 7 bases and V 4 bases, and 5 bases lay outside the gene matches. The CDR3 totals 14 residues.

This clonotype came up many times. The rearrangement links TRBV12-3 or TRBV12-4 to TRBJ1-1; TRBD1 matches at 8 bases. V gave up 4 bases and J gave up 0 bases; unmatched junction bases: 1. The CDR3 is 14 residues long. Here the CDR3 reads CASSSGQVNTEAFF. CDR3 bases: TGTGCCAGCAGTTCGGGACAGGTGAACACTGAAGCTTTCTTT.

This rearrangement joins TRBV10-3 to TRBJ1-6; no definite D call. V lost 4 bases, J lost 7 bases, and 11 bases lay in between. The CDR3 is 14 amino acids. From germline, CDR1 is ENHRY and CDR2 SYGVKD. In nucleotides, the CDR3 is TGTGCCATCAGTGCGGTTCTGGAAAATTCACCCCTCCACTTT. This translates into CAISAVLENSPLHF.

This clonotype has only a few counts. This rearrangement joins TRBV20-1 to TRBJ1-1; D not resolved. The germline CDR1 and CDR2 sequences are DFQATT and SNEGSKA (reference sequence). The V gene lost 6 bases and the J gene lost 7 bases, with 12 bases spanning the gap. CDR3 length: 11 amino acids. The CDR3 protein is CSAIGMGEAFF. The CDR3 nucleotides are TGCAGTGCCATAGGGATGGGTGAAGCTTTCTTT.

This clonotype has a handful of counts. Here the CDR3 reads CASSVGPGEAKNIQYF. Written as DNA, the CDR3 is TGTGCCAGCAGCGTAGGGCCAGGGGAAGCCAAAAACATTCAGTACTTC. This rearrangement joins TRBV9 to TRBJ2-4, with D possibly matching TRBD1 (6 bases). Germline CDR1 and CDR2: SGDLS and YYNGEE. V lost 0 bases and J 0 bases, leaving 10 bases between the germline ends. The CDR3 is made up of 16 amino acids.

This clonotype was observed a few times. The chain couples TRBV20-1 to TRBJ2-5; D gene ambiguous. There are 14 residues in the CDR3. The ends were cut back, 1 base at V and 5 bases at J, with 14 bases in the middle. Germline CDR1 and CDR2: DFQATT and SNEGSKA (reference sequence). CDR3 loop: CSARGVLLSETQYF. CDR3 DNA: TGCAGTGCTAGAGGCGTGCTATTGAGTGAGACCCAGTACTTC.

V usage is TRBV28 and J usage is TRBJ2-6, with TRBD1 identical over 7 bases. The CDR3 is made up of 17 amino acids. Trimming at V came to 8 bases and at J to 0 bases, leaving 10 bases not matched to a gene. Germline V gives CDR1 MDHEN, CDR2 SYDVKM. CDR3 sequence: CASLHRGPLSGANVLTF. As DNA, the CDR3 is TGTGCCAGCCTCCACAGGGGACCCCTCTCTGGGGCCAACGTCCTGACTTTC.

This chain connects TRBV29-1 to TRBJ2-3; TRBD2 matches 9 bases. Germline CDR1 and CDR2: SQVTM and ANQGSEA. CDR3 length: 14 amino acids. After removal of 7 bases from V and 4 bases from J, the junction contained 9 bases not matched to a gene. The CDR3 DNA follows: TGCAGCGCACGGGATAGCGGGGGCTCAGATACGCAGTATTTT. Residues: CSARDSGGSDTQYF.

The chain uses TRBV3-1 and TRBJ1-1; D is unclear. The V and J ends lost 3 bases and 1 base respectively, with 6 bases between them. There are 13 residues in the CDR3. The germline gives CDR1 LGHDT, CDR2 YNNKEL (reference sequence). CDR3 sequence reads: CASSHGRNTEAFF. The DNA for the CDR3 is TGTGCCAGCAGCCATGGGCGGAACACTGAAGCTTTCTTT.

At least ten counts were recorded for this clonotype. As DNA, the CDR3 is TGTGCCAGCAGCCCACCGGGACTAGCGGGGAACAATGAGCAGTTCTTC. It specifies CASSPPGLAGNNEQFF. This chain uses TRBV18 with TRBJ2-1; 13 bases are shared with TRBD2. The V and J ends lost 8 bases and 5 bases, in that order; junction bases with no gene match: 9. CDR1 KGHSH and CDR2 LQKENI come from the germline V gene. The CDR3 runs 16 residues. The complete variable domain, with remaining parts taken from reference TRBV18 and TRBJ2-1, reads NAGVMQNPRHLVRRRGQEARLRCSPMKGHSHVYWYRQLPEEGLKFMVYLQKENIIDESGMPKERFSAEFPKEGPSILRIQQVVRGDSAAYFCASSPPGLAGNNEQFFGPGTRLTVL.

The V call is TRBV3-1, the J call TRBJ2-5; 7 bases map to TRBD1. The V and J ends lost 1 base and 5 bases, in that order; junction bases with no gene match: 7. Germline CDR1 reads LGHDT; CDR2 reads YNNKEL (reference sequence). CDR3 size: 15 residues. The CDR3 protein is CASSQAPGGSETQYF. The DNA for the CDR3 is TGTGCCAGCAGCCAAGCCCCAGGGGGTTCGGAGACCCAGTACTTC.

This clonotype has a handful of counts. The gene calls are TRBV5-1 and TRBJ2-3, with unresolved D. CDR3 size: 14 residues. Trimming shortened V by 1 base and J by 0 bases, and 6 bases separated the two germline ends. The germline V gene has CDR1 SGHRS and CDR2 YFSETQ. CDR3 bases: TGCGCCAGCAGCTTGCCTACTAGCACAGATACGCAGTATTTT. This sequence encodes CASSLPTSTDTQYF. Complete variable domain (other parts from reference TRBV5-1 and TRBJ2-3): KAGVTQTPRYLIKTRGQQVTLSCSPISGHRSVSWYQQTPGQGLQFLFEYFSETQRNKGNFPGRFSGRQFSNSRSEMNVSTLELGDSALYLCASSLPTSTDTQYFGPGTRLTVL.

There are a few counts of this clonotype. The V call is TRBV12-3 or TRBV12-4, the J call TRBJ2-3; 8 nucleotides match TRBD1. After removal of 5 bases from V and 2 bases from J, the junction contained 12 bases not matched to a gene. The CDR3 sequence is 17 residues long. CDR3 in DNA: TGTGCCAGCAGTCGCGGCCCCGGGACAGGCCCCACAGATACGCAGTATTTT. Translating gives CASSRGPGTGPTDTQYF.

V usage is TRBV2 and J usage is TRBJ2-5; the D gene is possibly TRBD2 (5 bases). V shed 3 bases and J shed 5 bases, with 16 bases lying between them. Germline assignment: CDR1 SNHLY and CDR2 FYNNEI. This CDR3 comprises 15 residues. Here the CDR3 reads CASSDRVLAVETQYF. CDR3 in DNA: TGTGCCAGCAGTGATAGAGTCCTAGCTGTGGAGACCCAGTACTTC.

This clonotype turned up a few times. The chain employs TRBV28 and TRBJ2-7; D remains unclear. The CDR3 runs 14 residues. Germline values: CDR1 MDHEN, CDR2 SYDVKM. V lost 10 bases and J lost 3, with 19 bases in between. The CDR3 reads CATRITSPGYEQYF. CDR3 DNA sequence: TGTGCCACCCGCATTACTTCTCCCGGCTACGAGCAGTACTTC.

CDR3 sequence (DNA): TGTGCCAGCACCACCGGGGACAGGCTACCATACAATGAGCAGTTCTTC. Translating gives CASTTGDRLPYNEQFF. The chain joins TRBV3-1 to TRBJ2-1; 8 bases fit TRBD1. CDR1 and CDR2 (germline): LGHDT, YNNKEL (reference sequence). The CDR3 runs 16 residues. J lost 4 bases, V lost 7 bases, and 12 bases had no gene match.

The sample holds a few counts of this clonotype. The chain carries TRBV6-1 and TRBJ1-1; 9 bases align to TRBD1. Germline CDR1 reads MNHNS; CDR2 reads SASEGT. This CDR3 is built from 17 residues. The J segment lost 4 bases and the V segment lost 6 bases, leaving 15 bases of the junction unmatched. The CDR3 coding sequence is TGTGCCAGCAGACAGGGGGCGGTCGTCGGGGTTAGCACTGAAGCTTTCTTT. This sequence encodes CASRQGAVVGVSTEAFF.

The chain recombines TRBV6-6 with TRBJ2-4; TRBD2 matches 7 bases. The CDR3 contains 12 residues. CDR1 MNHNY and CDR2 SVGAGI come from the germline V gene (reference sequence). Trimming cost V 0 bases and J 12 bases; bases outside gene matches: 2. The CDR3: CASSYSGLDQYF. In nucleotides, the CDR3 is TGTGCCAGCAGTTACTCCGGACTAGATCAGTACTTC.

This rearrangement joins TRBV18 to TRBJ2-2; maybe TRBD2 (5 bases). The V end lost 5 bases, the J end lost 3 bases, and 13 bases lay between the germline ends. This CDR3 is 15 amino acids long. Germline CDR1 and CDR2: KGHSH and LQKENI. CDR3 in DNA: TGTGCCAGCTCATCTCAACCGCGGGACACCGGGGAGCTGTTTTTT. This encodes CASSSQPRDTGELFF. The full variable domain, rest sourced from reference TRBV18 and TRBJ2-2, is NAGVMQNPRHLVRRRGQEARLRCSPMKGHSHVYWYRQLPEEGLKFMVYLQKENIIDESGMPKERFSAEFPKEGPSILRIQQVVRGDSAAYFCASSSQPRDTGELFFGEGSRLTVL.

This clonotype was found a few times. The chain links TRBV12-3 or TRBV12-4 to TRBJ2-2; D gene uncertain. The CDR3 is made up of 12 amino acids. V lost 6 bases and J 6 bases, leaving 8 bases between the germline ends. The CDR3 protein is CASRIDAGELFF. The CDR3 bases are TGTGCCAGCAGAATAGATGCCGGGGAGCTGTTTTTT.

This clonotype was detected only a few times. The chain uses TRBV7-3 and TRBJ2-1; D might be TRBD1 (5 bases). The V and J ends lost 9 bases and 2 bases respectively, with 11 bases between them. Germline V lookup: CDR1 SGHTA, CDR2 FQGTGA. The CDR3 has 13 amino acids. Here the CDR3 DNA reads TGTGCCAGTGCGGACACCACCTACAATGAGCAGTTCTTC. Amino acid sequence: CASADTTYNEQFF.

The CDR3 region has the DNA TGCGCCAGCAGCTTGGCCGGGAAAGACACCGGGGAGCTGTTTTTT. This sequence encodes CASSLAGKDTGELFF. The gene calls are TRBV5-1 and TRBJ2-2; a weak D match, TRBD2 (5 bases). This CDR3 contains 15 residues. The V end was cut by 0 bases, the J end by 3 bases, with 9 bases between. Germline-derived CDR1 and CDR2 are SGHRS and YFSETQ.

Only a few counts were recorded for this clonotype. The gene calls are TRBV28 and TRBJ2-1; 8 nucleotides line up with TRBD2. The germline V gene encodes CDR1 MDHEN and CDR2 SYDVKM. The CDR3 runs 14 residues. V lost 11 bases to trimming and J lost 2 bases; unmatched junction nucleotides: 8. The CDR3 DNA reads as TGTGCCTCCGGGGGGGGGGCCCCCTACAATGAGCAGTTCTTC. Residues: CASGGGAPYNEQFF. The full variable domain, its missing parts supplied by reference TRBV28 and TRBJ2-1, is DVKVTQSSRYLVKRTGEKVFLECVQDMDHENMFWYRQDPGLGLRLIYFSYDVKMKEKGDIPEGYSVSREKKERFSLILESASTNQTSMYLCASGGGAPYNEQFFGPGTRLTVL.

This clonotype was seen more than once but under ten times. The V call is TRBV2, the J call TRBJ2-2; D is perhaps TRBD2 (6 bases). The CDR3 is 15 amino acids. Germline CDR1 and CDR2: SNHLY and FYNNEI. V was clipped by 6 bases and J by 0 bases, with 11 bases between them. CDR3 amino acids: CASRIGSANTGELFF. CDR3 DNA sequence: TGTGCCAGCAGAATCGGGAGCGCGAACACCGGGGAGCTGTTTTTT.

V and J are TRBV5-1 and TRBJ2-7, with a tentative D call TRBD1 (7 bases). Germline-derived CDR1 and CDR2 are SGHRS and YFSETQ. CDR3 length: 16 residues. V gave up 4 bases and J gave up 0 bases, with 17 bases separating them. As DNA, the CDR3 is TGCGCCAGCAGCATCCGGGGGACAGAAAGCTCCTACGAGCAGTACGTC. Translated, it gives CASSIRGTESSYEQYV.

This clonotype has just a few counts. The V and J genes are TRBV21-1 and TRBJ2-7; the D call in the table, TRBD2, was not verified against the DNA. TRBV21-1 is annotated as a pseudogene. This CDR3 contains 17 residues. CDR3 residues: CASSPTQVGRTRYEQYF. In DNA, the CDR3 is TGTGCCAGCAGCCCAACTCAAGTCGGGAGGACCCGCTACGAGCAGTACTTC.